Given below is one T cell receptor beta chain in context. Its antigen is unknown. The PCR used 60 Vbeta and 13 Jbeta primers. As processed by the authors: The count from a later analysis was 65 million to 90 million unique TCR beta chains, around 11 million of them shared. The method was immunoSEQ multiplex PCR; TCRdb's version includes in-frame clones alone and lacks a portion of them. D and trimming come from the DNA, and the V and J calls and clone size come from that table. The top ten clones hold 0.75% to 0.95% of a sample with some 140,000 clones, roughly 80% of them seen once. These data come from a study of cytomegalovirus exposure and HLA in healthy donors. The study, taken as a whole, reports: Later analysis indicated greater clonal expansion among HLA-associated TCR beta chains than among equally common other chains. Most of the TCR beta V segments (in an earlier analysis) were productive either about 87% or about 30% of the time. Association of 16,951 TCR beta sequences with HLA alleles was found at 0.05 false discovery rate in a later analysis.

This TCR was sampled from a woman aged 60-75 years in good health and CMV-seronegative. Sequencing was performed on PBMCs.

As DNA, the CDR3 is TGTGCCAGCAGCCCAGGACAGTTGAACACTGAAGCTTTCTTT. This encodes CASSPGQLNTEAFF. V gene TRBV11-2 combines with J gene TRBJ1-1; possible D gene TRBD1, 6 bases. Germline-derived CDR1 and CDR2 are SGHAT and FQNNGV. The CDR3 has 14 amino acids. Trimming stripped 5 bases from V and 0 bases from J, with 10 bases between.